Sequencing of this TCR beta chain was carried out in a study of T cell repertoires in MIS-A myocarditis. TCRdb's table, derived via immunoSEQ multiplex PCR, lists solely in-frame clones and lacks some. The table lists about 15,000 clones, 74% of them singletons. From germline, CDR1 is SGDLS and CDR2 YYNGEE. V lost 0 bases and J lost 7, with 10 bases in between. The CDR3 sequence is 14 residues long. The rearrangement joins TRBV9 to TRBJ1-4; D not certain. Source material: left ventricle heart tissue obtained at autopsy. The origin of this receptor is a man between 18 and 35 years old with fulminant myocarditis from multisystem inflammatory syndrome in adults (MIS-A) after COVID-19. DNA of the CDR3: TGTGCCAGCAGCGTAGGAAGGATCGGTGAAAAACTGTTTTTT. Translated, it gives CASSVGRIGEKLFF.